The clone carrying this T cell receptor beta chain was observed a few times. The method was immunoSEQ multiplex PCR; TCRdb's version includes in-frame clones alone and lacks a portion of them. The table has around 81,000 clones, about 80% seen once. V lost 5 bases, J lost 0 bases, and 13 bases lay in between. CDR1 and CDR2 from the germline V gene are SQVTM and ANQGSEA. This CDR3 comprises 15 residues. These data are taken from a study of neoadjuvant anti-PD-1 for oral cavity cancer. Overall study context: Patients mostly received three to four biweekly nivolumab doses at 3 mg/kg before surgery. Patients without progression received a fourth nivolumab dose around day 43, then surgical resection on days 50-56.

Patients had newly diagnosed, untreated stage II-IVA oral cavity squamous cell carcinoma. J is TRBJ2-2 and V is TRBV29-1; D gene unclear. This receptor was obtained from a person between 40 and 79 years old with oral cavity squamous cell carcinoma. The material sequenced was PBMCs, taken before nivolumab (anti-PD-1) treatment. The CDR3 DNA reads TGCAGCGTTCGCAAGGGCCCCACGAACACCGGGGAGCTGTTTTTT. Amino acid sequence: CSVRKGPTNTGELFF.